The clone carrying this T cell receptor beta chain was detected only a few times. Measured with immunoSEQ multiplex PCR; TCRdb has only the in-frame clones, and not every one. The data hold 150,000 to 160,000 clones, with around 80% observed a single time. Germline CDR1 MNHEY, CDR2 SVGAGI. Germline trimming cut 10 bases from V and 0 bases from J; bases unmatched to any gene: 7. The CDR3 length is 14 residues. These data belong to a study of blood T cell repertoires in COVID-19. This TCR was sampled from a man aged 55 to 70 with acute or convalescent COVID-19. Sequenced material: peripheral blood. V gene TRBV6-5 combines with J gene TRBJ1-2, with 8 bases that match TRBD1. The CDR3 protein is CATSRTGPNYGYTF. The CDR3 DNA follows: TGTGCCACCTCCCGGACAGGGCCTAACTATGGCTACACCTTC.